This entry features one T cell receptor (beta chain) sequence. What it recognizes is unknown. Germline is not matched at one junction end, which may reflect a read error. Documented time point: newly diagnosed GD, antithyroid drugs for less than 3 months. TCR sequences were obtained from RNA taken from PBMCs. This CDR3 spans 13 amino acids. Germline CDR1 SGHAT, CDR2 FQNNGV. The source of the sample is a study of regulatory T cells in long-lasting Graves disease. Study observations and caveats: Public clonotype sharing was higher in persistent than newly diagnosed patients.

Construction of TCR beta libraries relied on iRepertoire HTBI primers and on Arm-PCR targeting CDR3 regions. Each CDR3 protein gets one entry after TCRdb re-called the multiplex PCR reads with MiXCR. The sample records roughly 400,000 distinct CDR3 sequences, roughly 15% being singletons. This same sample was also part of a study on T cells in Graves' hyperthyroidism and ophthalmopathy.

The input for sequencing was peripheral blood mononuclear cells (PBMCs), taken at new diagnosis, from a patient treated with antithyroid drugs. The V and J genes are TRBV11-2 and TRBJ1-2, with no clear D. The clonotype originates from a woman in her 40s with Graves disease. CDR3 residues: CASSLDGNYGHTF. CDR3 coding DNA: TGTGCCAGCAGCTTAGACGGAAACTATGGCCACACCTTC.